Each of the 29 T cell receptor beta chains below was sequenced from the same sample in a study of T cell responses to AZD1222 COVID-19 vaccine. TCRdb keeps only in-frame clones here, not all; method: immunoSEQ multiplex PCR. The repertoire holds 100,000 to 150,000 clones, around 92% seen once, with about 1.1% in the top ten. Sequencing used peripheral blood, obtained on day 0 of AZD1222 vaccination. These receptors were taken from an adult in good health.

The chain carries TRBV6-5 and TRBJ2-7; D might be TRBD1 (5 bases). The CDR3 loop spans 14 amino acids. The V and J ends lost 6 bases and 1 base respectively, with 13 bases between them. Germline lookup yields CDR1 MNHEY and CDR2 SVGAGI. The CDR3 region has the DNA TGTGCCAGCAGATTTACCAGGGTTTCCTACGAGCAGTACTTC. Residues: CASRFTRVSYEQYF.

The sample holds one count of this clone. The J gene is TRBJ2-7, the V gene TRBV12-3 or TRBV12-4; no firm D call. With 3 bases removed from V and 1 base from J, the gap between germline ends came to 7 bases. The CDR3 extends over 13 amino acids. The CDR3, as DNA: TGTGCCAGCAGTTTGATGGGATCCTACGAGCAGTACTTC. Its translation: CASSLMGSYEQYF.

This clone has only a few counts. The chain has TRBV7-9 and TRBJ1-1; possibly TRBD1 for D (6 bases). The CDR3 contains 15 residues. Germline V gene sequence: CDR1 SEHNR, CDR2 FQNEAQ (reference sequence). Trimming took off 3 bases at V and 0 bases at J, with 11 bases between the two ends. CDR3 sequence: CASSFPGHLNTEAFF. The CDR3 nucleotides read TGTGCCAGCAGCTTCCCGGGACACTTGAACACTGAAGCTTTCTTT.

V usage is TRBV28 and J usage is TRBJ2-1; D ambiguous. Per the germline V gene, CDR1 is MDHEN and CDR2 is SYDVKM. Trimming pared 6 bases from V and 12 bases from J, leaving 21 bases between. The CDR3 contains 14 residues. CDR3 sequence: CASSSTRNGPPQFF. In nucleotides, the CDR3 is TGTGCCAGCAGCTCGACACGGAATGGGCCCCCGCAGTTCTTC.

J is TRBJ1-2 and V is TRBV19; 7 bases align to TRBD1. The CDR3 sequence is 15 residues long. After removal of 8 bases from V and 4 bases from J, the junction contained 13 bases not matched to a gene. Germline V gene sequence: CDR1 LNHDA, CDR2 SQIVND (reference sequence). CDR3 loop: CASGDLRGFSYGYTF. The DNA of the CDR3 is TGTGCCAGTGGGGACCTCAGGGGGTTTTCCTATGGCTACACCTTC.

CDR3 region: CASSLEREDEQFF. The CDR3 coding sequence is TGTGCCAGCAGCTTAGAGCGGGAGGATGAGCAGTTCTTC. The V and J genes are TRBV7-3 and TRBJ2-1; 9 bases match TRBD2. This CDR3 is 13 amino acids long. Germline V CDR1 and CDR2: SGHTA, FQGTGA. Trimming at V came to 2 bases and at J to 8 bases, leaving 1 base not matched to a gene.

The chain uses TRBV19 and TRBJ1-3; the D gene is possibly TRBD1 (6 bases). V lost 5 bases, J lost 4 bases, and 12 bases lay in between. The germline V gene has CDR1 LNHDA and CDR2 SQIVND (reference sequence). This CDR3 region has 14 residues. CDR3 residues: CASSPGASGNTIYF. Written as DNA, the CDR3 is TGTGCCAGTAGTCCGGGGGCGTCCGGAAACACCATATATTTT.

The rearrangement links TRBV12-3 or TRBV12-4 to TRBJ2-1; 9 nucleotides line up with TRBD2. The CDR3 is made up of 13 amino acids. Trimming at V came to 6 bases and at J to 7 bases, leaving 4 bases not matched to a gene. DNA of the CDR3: TGTGCCAGCAGAGCGGGAGGCGGAAATGAGCAGTTCTTC. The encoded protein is CASRAGGGNEQFF.

In DNA, the CDR3 is TGTGCCAGCAGCTTGGCCGGGACAGCTCCCTATGGCTACACCTTC. Encoded protein: CASSLAGTAPYGYTF. The gene calls are TRBV5-5 and TRBJ1-2; the match to TRBD1 covers 7 bases. This CDR3 contains 15 residues. Germline V gives CDR1 SGHKS, CDR2 YYEKEE (reference sequence). With V trimmed by 0 bases and J by 4 bases, 6 bases remained unmatched.

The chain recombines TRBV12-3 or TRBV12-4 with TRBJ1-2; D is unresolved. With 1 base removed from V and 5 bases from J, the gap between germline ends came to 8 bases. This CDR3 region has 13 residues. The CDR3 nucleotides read TGTGCCAGCAGTTTAGGGGTGGGGTATGGCTACACCTTC. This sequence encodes CASSLGVGYGYTF.

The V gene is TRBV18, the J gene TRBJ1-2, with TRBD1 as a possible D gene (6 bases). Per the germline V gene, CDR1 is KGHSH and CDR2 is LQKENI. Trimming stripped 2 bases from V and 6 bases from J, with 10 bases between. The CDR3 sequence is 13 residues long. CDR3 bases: TGTGCCAGCTCACCAAGCTACAGGGATGGCTACACCTTC. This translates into CASSPSYRDGYTF.

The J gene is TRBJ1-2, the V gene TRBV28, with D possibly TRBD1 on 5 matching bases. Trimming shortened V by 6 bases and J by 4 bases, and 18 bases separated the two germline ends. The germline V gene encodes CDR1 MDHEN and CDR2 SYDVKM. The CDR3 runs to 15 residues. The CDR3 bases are TGTGCCAGCAGGACTACAGGAGGAGTGGCCTATGGCTACACCTTC. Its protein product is CASRTTGGVAYGYTF.

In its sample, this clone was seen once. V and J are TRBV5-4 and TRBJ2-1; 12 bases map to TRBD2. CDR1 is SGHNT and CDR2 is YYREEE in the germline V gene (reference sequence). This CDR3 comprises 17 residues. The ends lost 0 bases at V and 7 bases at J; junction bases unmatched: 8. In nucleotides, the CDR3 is TGTGCCAGCAGCTTGGGCATACTAGCGGGAGGTGGTAATGAGCAGTTCTTC. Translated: CASSLGILAGGGNEQFF.

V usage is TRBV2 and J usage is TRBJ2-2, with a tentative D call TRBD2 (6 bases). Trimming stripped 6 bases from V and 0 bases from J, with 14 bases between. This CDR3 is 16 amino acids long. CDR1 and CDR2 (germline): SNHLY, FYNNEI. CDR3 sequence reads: CASRKTGTSNTGELFF. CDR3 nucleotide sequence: TGTGCCAGCAGAAAAACCGGGACTTCGAACACCGGGGAGCTGTTTTTT.

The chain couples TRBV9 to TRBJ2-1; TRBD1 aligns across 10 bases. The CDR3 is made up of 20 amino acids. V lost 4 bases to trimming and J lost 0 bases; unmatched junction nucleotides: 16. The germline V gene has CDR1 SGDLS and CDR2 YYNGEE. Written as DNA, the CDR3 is TGTGCCAGCAGCCCCGCGTGGGGACAGGGGTTTCGGAGCTCCTACAATGAGCAGTTCTTC. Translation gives CASSPAWGQGFRSSYNEQFF. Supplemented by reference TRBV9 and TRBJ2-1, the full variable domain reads DSGVTQTPKHLITATGQRVTLRCSPRSGDLSVYWYQQSLDQGLQFLIQYYNGEERAKGNILERFSAQQFPDLHSELNLSSLELGDSALYFCASSPAWGQGFRSSYNEQFFGPGTRLTVL.

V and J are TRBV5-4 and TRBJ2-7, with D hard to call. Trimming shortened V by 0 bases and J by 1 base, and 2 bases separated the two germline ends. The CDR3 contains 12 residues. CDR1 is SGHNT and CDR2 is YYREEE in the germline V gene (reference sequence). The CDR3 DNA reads TGTGCCAGCAGCTTGGAGTCCTACGAGCAGTACTTC. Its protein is CASSLESYEQYF.

CDR3 nucleotide sequence: TGTGCCTGGAGTGTGCCGGGACTCTACGAGCAGTACTTC. Translating it yields CAWSVPGLYEQYF. The chain joins TRBV30 to TRBJ2-7, with D possibly matching TRBD2 (6 bases). V gave up 0 bases and J gave up 3 bases, with 9 bases separating them. The CDR3 spans 13 residues. CDR1 GTSNPN and CDR2 SVGIG come from the germline V gene (reference sequence). Using reference TRBV30 and TRBJ2-7 for the parts outside the CDR3, the full variable domain is SQTIHQWPATLVQPVGSPLSLECTVEGTSNPNLYWYRQAAGRGLQLLFYSVGIGQISSEVPQNLSASRPQDRQFILSSKKLLLSDSGFYLCAWSVPGLYEQYFGPGTRLTVT.

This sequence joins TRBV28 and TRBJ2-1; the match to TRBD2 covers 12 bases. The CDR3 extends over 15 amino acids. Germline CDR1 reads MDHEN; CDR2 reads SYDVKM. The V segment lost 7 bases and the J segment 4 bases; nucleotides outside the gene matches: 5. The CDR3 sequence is CASTQTSGSYNEQFF. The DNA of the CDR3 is TGTGCCAGCACCCAGACTAGCGGGAGTTACAATGAGCAGTTCTTC.

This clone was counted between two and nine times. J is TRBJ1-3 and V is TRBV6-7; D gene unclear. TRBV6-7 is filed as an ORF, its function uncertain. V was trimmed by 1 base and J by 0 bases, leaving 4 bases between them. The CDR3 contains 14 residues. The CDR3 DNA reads TGTGCCAGCAGTTACTTTCGCTCTGGAAACACCATATATTTT. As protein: CASSYFRSGNTIYF.

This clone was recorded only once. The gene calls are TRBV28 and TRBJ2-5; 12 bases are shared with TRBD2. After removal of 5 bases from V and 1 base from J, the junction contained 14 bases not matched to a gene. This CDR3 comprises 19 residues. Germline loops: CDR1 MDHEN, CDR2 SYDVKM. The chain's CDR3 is CASSLNPTSGGISQETQYF. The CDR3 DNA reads TGTGCCAGCAGTCTGAACCCGACTAGCGGGGGAATATCCCAAGAGACCCAGTACTTC. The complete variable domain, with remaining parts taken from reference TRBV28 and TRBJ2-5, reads DVKVTQSSRYLVKRTGEKVFLECVQDMDHENMFWYRQDPGLGLRLIYFSYDVKMKEKGDIPEGYSVSREKKERFSLILESASTNQTSMYLCASSLNPTSGGISQETQYFGPGTRLLVL.

Here the CDR3 reads CASRMTGVGEAFF. The CDR3 coding sequence is TGTGCCAGCAGAATGACAGGGGTCGGTGAAGCTTTCTTT. The V gene is TRBV6-5, the J gene TRBJ1-1, with 8 nucleotides matching TRBD1. Germline assignment: CDR1 MNHEY and CDR2 SVGAGI. Germline trimming cut 6 bases from V and 7 bases from J; bases unmatched to any gene: 7. The CDR3 runs 13 residues.

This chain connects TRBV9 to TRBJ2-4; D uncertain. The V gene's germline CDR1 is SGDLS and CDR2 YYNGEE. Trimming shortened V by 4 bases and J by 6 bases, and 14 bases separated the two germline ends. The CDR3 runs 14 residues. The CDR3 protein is CASSPPGLGNIQYF. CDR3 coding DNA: TGTGCCAGCAGCCCCCCCGGGTTAGGAAACATTCAGTACTTC.

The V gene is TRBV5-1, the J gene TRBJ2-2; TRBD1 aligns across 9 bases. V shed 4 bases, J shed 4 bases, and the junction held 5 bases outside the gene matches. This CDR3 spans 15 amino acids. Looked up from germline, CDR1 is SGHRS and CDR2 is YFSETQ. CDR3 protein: CASSVGTGFTGELFF. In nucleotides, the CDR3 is TGCGCCAGCAGCGTTGGGACAGGGTTCACCGGGGAGCTGTTTTTT. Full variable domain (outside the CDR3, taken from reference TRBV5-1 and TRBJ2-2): KAGVTQTPRYLIKTRGQQVTLSCSPISGHRSVSWYQQTPGQGLQFLFEYFSETQRNKGNFPGRFSGRQFSNSRSEMNVSTLELGDSALYLCASSVGTGFTGELFFGEGSRLTVL.

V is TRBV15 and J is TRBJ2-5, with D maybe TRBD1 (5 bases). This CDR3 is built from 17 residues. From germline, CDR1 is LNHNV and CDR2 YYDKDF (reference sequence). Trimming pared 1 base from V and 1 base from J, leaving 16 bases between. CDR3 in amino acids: CATSRGGGRAFQETQYF. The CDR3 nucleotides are TGTGCCACCAGCAGAGGGGGCGGTAGGGCCTTCCAAGAGACCCAGTACTTC.

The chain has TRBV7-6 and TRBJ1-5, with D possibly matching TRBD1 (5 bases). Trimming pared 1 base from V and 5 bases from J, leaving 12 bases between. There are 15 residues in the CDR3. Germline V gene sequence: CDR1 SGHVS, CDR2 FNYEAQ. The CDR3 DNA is TGTGCCAGCAGCTTAGATCGGGGGGGTGATCAGCCCCAGCATTTT. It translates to CASSLDRGGDQPQHF.

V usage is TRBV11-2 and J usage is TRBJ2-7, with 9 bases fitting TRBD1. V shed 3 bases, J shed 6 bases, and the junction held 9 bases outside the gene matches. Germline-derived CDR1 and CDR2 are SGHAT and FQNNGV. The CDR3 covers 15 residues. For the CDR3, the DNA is TGTGCCAGCAGCTTTACGACAGGGGGTTCTGTCGAGCAGTACTTC. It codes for CASSFTTGGSVEQYF. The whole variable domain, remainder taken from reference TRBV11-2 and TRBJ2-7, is EAGVAQSPRYKIIEKRQSVAFWCNPISGHATLYWYQQILGQGPKLLIQFQNNGVVDDSQLPKDRFSAERLKGVDSTLKIQPAKLEDSAVYLCASSFTTGGSVEQYFGPGTRLTVT.

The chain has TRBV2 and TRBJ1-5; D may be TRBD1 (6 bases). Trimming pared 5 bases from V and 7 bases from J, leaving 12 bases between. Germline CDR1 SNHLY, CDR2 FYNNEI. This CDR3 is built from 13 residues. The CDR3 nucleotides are TGTGCCAGCAGTCAAGACAGGTCGCAGCCCCAGCATTTT. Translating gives CASSQDRSQPQHF.

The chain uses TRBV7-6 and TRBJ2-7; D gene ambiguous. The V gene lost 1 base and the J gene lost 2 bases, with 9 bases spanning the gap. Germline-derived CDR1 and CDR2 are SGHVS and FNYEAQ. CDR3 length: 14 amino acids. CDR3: CASSLGLRAYEQYF. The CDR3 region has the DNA TGTGCCAGCAGCTTAGGGTTGCGCGCCTACGAGCAGTACTTC.

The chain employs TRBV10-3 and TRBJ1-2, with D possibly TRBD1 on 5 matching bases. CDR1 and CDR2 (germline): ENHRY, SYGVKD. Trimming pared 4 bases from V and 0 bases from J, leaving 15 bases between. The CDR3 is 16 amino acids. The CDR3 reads CAISVAGMGANYGYTF. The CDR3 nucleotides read TGTGCCATCAGTGTCGCAGGGATGGGGGCTAACTATGGCTACACCTTC.